This is a list of T cell receptor beta chains from one sample in a study of control samples from healthy donors and cancer patients. The protocol was immunoSEQ multiplex PCR, while the TCRdb copy is restricted to in-frame clones and leaves out a portion. The listing records fewer than 250,000 clones. The sequenced sample consisted of blood. These receptors came from a woman aged 30 to 39 in good health. CDR3s include the opening cysteine and the closing phenylalanine or tryptophan. The order of the fields is J gene, V gene, D gene, CDR3 DNA, CDR3 protein. The D gene is left open where the match is weak.

>TRBJ1-1|TRBV12-3/TRBV12-4|NA
TGTGCCAGCAGCCCCAGGGGGAACACTGAAGCTTTCTTT
CASSPRGNTEAFF
>TRBJ2-7|TRBV27|NA
TGTGCCAGCAGTTTGGCAGGGACGCTCGAGCAGTACTTC
CASSLAGTLEQYF
>TRBJ2-1|TRBV3-1/TRBV3-2|NA
TGTGCCAGCAGCCAAGATAGGGGAAATGAGCAGTTCTTC
CASSQDRGNEQFF
>TRBJ2-7|TRBV11-2|TRBD1
TGTGCCAATACATCTTCGGGGACAGGGGGATACGAGCAGTACTTC
CANTSSGTGGYEQYF
>TRBJ2-7|TRBV5-5|NA
TGTGCCAGCAGCTTGGGGGCGGGTTCCTACGAGCAGTACTTC
CASSLGAGSYEQYF
>TRBJ1-5|TRBV27|TRBD1
TGTGCCAGCAGTATGGACAGGGCCGAGCCCCAGCATTTT
CASSMDRAEPQHF
>TRBJ1-6|TRBV11-2|NA
TGTGCCAGCAGCGACGGGAGCCTACTCTCCTATAATTCACCCCTCCACTTT
CASSDGSLLSYNSPLHF
>TRBJ2-3|TRBV2|NA
TGTGCCAGCAGTGAACGGGGTGACACAGATACGCAGTATTTT
CASSERGDTDTQYF
>TRBJ1-2|TRBV2|NA
TGTGCCAGCAGTGAAGCGCTGGGTGACTATGGCTACACCTTC
CASSEALGDYGYTF
>TRBJ1-3|TRBV14|TRBD1
TGTGCCAGCAGCCAAAGATCGGCCCGGGACAGTGGAAACACCATATATTTT
CASSQRSARDSGNTIYF
>TRBJ1-5|TRBV19|TRBD1
TGTGCCAGTAGTACACGCTGGACAGGGATCTATAGCAATCAGCCCCAGCATTTT
CASSTRWTGIYSNQPQHF
>TRBJ1-2|TRBV7-2|TRBD1
TGTGCCAGCAGCCCACGGACAGGGGGAATCCTCATCTATGGCTACACCTTC
CASSPRTGGILIYGYTF
>TRBJ2-4|TRBV5-1|TRBD1
TGCGCCAGCAACACAGGGGTAACGGAAAACATTCAGTACTTC
CASNTGVTENIQYF
>TRBJ1-5|TRBV6-2/TRBV6-3|NA
TGTGCCAGCAGCCCCGGCAGGGGAGTTTATCAGCCCCAGCATTTT
CASSPGRGVYQPQHF
>TRBJ1-2|TRBV7-9|NA
TGTGCCAGCAGCCTCGGCCCGACCCCTGGCTACACCTTC
CASSLGPTPGYTF
>TRBJ1-6|TRBV7-9|TRBD1
TGTGCCAGCAGCTACACAGGGGACTCACCCCTCCACTTT
CASSYTGDSPLHF
>TRBJ1-4|TRBV7-2|NA
TGTGCCAGCAGCTTCCGACAGCAGGGAAAACTGTTTTTT
CASSFRQQGKLFF
>TRBJ1-5|TRBV24-1|NA
TGTGCCACCAGTGATCAGGGGCGAAACCAGCCCCAGCATTTT
CATSDQGRNQPQHF
>TRBJ1-3|TRBV19|TRBD1
TGTGCCAGTAGTGCCGGGACAGGGAACGCTGGAAACACCATATATTTT
CASSAGTGNAGNTIYF
>TRBJ1-2|TRBV28|NA
TGTGCCAGCAGGTGGGCTGGGGAATACGGCTACACCTTC
CASRWAGEYGYTF
>TRBJ1-2|TRBV18|NA
TGTGCCAGCTCACCTGCCGACGGCCCCCTCCTTGGCTACACCTTC
CASSPADGPLLGYTF
>TRBJ2-3|TRBV7-9|NA
TGTGCCAGCAGCGAGAAGGGGGGGCCAGCGGATACGCAGTATTTT
CASSEKGGPADTQYF